This T cell receptor beta chain was sequenced for a study of Graves' ophthalmopathy and Graves' hyperthyroidism. RNA served as the template for amplifying TCR beta CDR3 regions. RT-PCR in the first round used HTBI primers; a second-round multiplex PCR followed. TCRdb itself ran the multiplex PCR reads through MiXCR, one entry per CDR3 protein. The profile shows around 400,000 distinct CDR3 sequences, 15% to 20% of them singletons. The ends were cut back, 7 bases at V and 4 bases at J, with 13 bases in the middle. Germline CDR1 MRHNA, CDR2 SNTAGT. The CDR3 loop spans 13 amino acids. Moderate-to-severe activity, with CAS ≥3, NOSPECS ≥4 and duration under 3 months, characterized the donors with ophthalmopathy. The sample holds many counts of this clonotype.

The chain joins TRBV6-4 to TRBJ1-1, with a tentative D call TRBD1 (5 bases). The sequence derives from a woman younger than 30 with Graves' ophthalmopathy. Sequences were obtained from peripheral blood. The CDR3 loop reads CASTLATGTEAFF. The CDR3 coding sequence is TGTGCCAGCACCCTAGCTACAGGCACTGAAGCTTTCTTT.